Listed here are 8 T cell receptor beta chains from one sample, sequenced in a study of T cell responses to AZD1222 COVID-19 vaccine. The protocol was immunoSEQ multiplex PCR, while the TCRdb copy is restricted to in-frame clones and leaves out a portion. The data contain tens of thousands of clones, roughly 89% of them seen just once; the ten biggest clones take up around 5%. The sequences come from peripheral blood, collected 28 days after the second AZD1222 dose. The source is an adult who received the AZD1222 COVID-19 vaccine.

The J gene is TRBJ2-5, the V gene TRBV3-1 (or the pseudogene TRBV3-2), with a tentative D call TRBD2 (6 bases). CDR3 length: 13 amino acids. CDR1 is LGHDT, CDR2 YNNKEL, per germline (reference sequence). V lost 10 bases and J 3 bases, leaving 15 bases between the germline ends. The chain's CDR3 is CATERSGEETQYF. In nucleotides, the CDR3 is TGTGCCACCGAGCGGTCGGGGGAAGAGACCCAGTACTTC.

The genes are TRBV7-6 and TRBJ2-4; D gene uncertain. The CDR3 covers 16 residues. V lost 1 base and J 0 bases, leaving 10 bases between the germline ends. Germline CDR1 SGHVS, CDR2 FNYEAQ. The CDR3 nucleotides read TGTGCCAGCAGCTTAGTTACAATGGGAGCCAAAAACATTCAGTACTTC. Protein sequence: CASSLVTMGAKNIQYF. Variable domain in full (rest from reference TRBV7-6 and TRBJ2-4): GAGVSQSPRYKVTKRGQDVALRCDPISGHVSLYWYRQALGQGPEFLTYFNYEAQQDKSGLPNDRFSAERPEGSISTLTIQRTEQRDSAMYRCASSLVTMGAKNIQYFGAGTRLSVL.

The rearrangement links TRBV6-5 to TRBJ1-3; D possibly corresponds to TRBD1 (6 bases). V lost 6 bases to trimming and J lost 4 bases, with 13 bases between them. This CDR3 comprises 14 residues. The germline gives CDR1 MNHEY, CDR2 SVGAGI. The CDR3 region is CASSLGGTGNTIYF. The CDR3 DNA sequence: TGTGCCAGCAGCCTAGGGGGGACAGGAAACACCATATATTTT.

This chain uses TRBV5-1 with TRBJ2-7; D perhaps matches TRBD2 (6 bases). Germline V gene sequence: CDR1 SGHRS, CDR2 YFSETQ. This CDR3 is 17 amino acids long. The germline V and J ends were trimmed by 1 base and 5 bases, with 22 bases remaining between them. CDR3 region: CASSLLGARQGGHEQYF. The CDR3 nucleotides are TGCGCCAGCAGCTTGTTGGGAGCTAGGCAGGGAGGCCACGAGCAGTACTTC. The full variable domain, with the rest looked up from reference TRBV5-1 and TRBJ2-7, is KAGVTQTPRYLIKTRGQQVTLSCSPISGHRSVSWYQQTPGQGLQFLFEYFSETQRNKGNFPGRFSGRQFSNSRSEMNVSTLELGDSALYLCASSLLGARQGGHEQYFGPGTRLTVT.

The chain employs TRBV6-5 and TRBJ2-1; the D gene could be TRBD1 or TRBD2 (5 bases each). CDR1 is MNHEY, CDR2 SVGAGI, per germline. The V end lost 6 bases, the J end lost 3 bases, and 12 bases lay between the germline ends. The CDR3 loop spans 14 amino acids. The CDR3 bases are TGTGCCAGCAGCACCCCGGGGCTCTACAATGAGCAGTTCTTC. Amino acids: CASSTPGLYNEQFF.

This rearrangement joins TRBV27 to TRBJ1-2; the D gene is possibly TRBD1 (6 bases). Germline V lookup: CDR1 MNHEY, CDR2 SMNVEV (reference sequence). CDR3 size: 17 residues. Trimming shortened V by 0 bases and J by 8 bases, and 22 bases separated the two germline ends. CDR3: CASSLSQAPSGAGGYTF. DNA of the CDR3: TGTGCCAGCAGTTTATCTCAGGCTCCGTCGGGGGCAGGAGGCTACACCTTC.

The CDR3 region is CASRPGTDPSYEQYF. The CDR3 DNA reads as TGTGCCAGCAGACCCGGGACAGACCCTTCCTACGAGCAGTACTTC. The chain employs TRBV27 and TRBJ2-7; 7 nucleotides line up with TRBD1. Looked up from germline, CDR1 is MNHEY and CDR2 is SMNVEV (reference sequence). This CDR3 spans 15 amino acids. J lost 1 base, V lost 6 bases, and 9 bases had no gene match.

This clone was counted once. The chain carries TRBV19 and TRBJ2-2; perhaps TRBD2 as D (5 bases). V was pared by 5 bases and J by 0 bases, with 10 bases between. The germline V gene has CDR1 LNHDA and CDR2 SQIVND (reference sequence). This CDR3 comprises 15 residues. The DNA of the CDR3 is TGTGCCAGTAGTCCGGGGAATGCGAACACCGGGGAGCTGTTTTTT. Translated, it gives CASSPGNANTGELFF.